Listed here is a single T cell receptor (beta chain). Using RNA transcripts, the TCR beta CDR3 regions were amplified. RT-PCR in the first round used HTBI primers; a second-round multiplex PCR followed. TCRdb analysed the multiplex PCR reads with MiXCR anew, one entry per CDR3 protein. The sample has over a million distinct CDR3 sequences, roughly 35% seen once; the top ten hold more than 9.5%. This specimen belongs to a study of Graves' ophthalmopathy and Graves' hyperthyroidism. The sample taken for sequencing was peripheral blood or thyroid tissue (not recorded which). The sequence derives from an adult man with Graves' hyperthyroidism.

DNA for the CDR3: TGTGCCAGCAGCCCACTAGCGGGACGTTGGAATGAGCAGTTCTTC. Protein sequence: CASSPLAGRWNEQFF. J is TRBJ2-5 and V is TRBV14, with 10 bases matching TRBD2. The J call could be wrong; TRBJ2-1 is a better fit for the DNA end. CDR1 and CDR2 (germline): SGHDN, FVKESK. This CDR3 spans 15 amino acids.